This entry features one TCR beta chain sequence. Its specific antigen is unknown. Per-nucleotide qualities are absent, and no much larger clonotype sits a single base away. The data are from a study of blood T cell repertoires in COVID-19 (TCRdb year 2020). Some background on the complete study: Collaborator samples came from the United States, Italy and Spain and covered acute and convalescent phases of COVID-19. The prospective study material was composed of cDNA or gDNA derived from T cells, B-cell-depleted T cells, or PBMCs. Subjects who had been exposed to COVID-19, were actively infected with it, or had recovered from it provided the deeply sampled blood TCRbeta repertoires that made up the dataset. The repertoires were made available in a free public database intended to serve as a resource for research on the immune response to SARS-CoV-2. Samples came from the ongoing ImmuneRACE study (first 160 participants) plus 1,254 subjects from 6 global collaborators. The sample metadata nearly always contained a de-identified subject ID, COVID-19 status, age in years and sex. HLA class I and class II types, where available, came from metadata supplied by the sample provider rather than from assay-based typing.

Study-level results and caveats: How much clinical and demographic metadata was included differed by source and by participant, and the metadata was provided uncurated.

TCRbeta CDR3 regions were amplified from genomic DNA by means of the immunoSEQ Assay, a bias-controlled multiplex PCR. As for the original processing: Within the assay, amplification of reference gene primers was used to estimate how many nucleated cells each sample contained. To quantify the absolute abundance of each unique TCRbeta CDR3 rearrangement, sequence reads were collapsed and filtered. For each sample, productive Simpson clonality was calculated as the square root of Simpson's diversity index over productive rearrangements. In its TCRdb copy, this immuneACCESS table keeps in-frame sequences only and misses some clones. Where compared with another copy, unresolved V genes explain less than half of these, and the others have no known cause. V and J calls and clone size are as listed in that table; D and trimming were resolved from the DNA. Present in this sample are roughly 250,000 clones, about 90% of which were seen just once. 1.5% to 2% of the sample comes from the top ten.

Participants in the prospective study were enrolled through a virtual design, were aged about 18 to 100 years, and lived in approximately 25 United States geographic areas. In the prospective study, participants were assigned to cohorts based on the clinical history participants reported in a screening survey and a study questionnaire. For ImmuneRACE Cohort 3, a participant was defined as recovered based on two consecutive negative NP/OP PCR tests, clearance by a healthcare professional, or resolution of symptoms. In the prospective study, mobile phlebotomists collected whole blood, serum and a nasopharyngeal or oropharyngeal swab from each participant. Participants in the prospective study had the option to provide additional blood draws and questionnaires over a 2-month period. Before DNA extraction, blood samples from the prospective study were shipped at room temperature or frozen. The CDR3 goes from the cysteine to the phenylalanine over 14 residues. Only CDR3 DNA remains: 42 bases, in frame from the first base. CDR1 and CDR2, per the germline V gene (reference sequence), are SGHNT and YYREEE. Trimming takes 4 bases off V and 1 base off J; junction bases not matched to a gene: 3.

The sequence joins TRBV5-4 to TRBJ2-7, with 9 junctional bases fitting TRBD1. Sequences were obtained from PBMCs or T cells enriched from blood (not recorded which). The TCR originated in a woman under 30 who had recovered from COVID-19. The bases read TGTGCCAGCAGCCCAGGGACAGGGTCCTACGAGCAGTACTTC. Its translation is CASSPGTGSYEQYF. With the portions outside the CDR3 filled from the reference TRBV5-4 and TRBJ2-7 genes, the complete variable region becomes ETGVTQSPTHLIKTRGQQVTLRCSSQSGHNTVSWYQQALGQGPQFIFQYYREEENGRGNFPPRFSGLQFPNYSSELNVNALELDDSALYLCASSPGTGSYEQYFGPGTRLTVT.